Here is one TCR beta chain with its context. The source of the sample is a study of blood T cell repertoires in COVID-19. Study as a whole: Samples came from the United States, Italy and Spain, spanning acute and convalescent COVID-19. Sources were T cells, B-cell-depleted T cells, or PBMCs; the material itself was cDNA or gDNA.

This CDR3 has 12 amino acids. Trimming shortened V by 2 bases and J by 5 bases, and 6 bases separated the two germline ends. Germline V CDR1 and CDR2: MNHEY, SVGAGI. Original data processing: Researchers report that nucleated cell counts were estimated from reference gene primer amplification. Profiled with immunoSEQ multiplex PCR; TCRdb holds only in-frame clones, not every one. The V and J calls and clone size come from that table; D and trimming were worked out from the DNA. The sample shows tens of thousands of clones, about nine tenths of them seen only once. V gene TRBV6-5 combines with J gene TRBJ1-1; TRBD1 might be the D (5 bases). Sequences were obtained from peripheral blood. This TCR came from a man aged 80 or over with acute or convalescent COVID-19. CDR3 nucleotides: TGTGCCAGCAGTTACGGGGGGACTGAAGCTTTCTTT. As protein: CASSYGGTEAFF.